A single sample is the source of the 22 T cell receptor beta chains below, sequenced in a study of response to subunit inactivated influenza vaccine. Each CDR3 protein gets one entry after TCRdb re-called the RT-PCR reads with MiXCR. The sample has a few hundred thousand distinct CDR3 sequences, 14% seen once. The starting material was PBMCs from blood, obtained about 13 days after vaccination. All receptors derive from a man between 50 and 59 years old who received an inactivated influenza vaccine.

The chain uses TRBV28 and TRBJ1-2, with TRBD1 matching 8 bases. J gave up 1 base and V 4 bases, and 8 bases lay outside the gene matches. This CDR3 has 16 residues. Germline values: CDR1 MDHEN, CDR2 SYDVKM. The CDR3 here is CASSSFTGGDNYGYTF. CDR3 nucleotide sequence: TGTGCCAGCAGTTCATTTACAGGGGGGGATAACTATGGCTACACCTTC.

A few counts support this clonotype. CDR3 amino acids: CASRATLPKRGTYNEQFF. The CDR3 nucleotides are TGTGCCAGCAGGGCAACCTTACCAAAGCGGGGCACCTACAATGAGCAGTTCTTC. The chain links TRBV6-2 or TRBV6-3 to TRBJ2-1; 7 bases are shared with TRBD2. The V gene's germline CDR1 is MNHEY and CDR2 SVGEGT. The CDR3 length is 18 residues. V was clipped by 6 bases and J by 2 bases; unmatched bases: 16.

Here the CDR3 DNA reads TGTGCCAGCAGCCCCTACAGGGACCAAGAGACCCAGTACTTC. Translating it yields CASSPYRDQETQYF. This chain uses TRBV12-3 or TRBV12-4 with TRBJ2-5, with D perhaps matching TRBD1 (6 bases). The CDR3 sequence is 14 residues long. V was trimmed by 6 bases and J by 0 bases, leaving 11 bases between them.

Here the CDR3 DNA reads TGCAGTGCTAGAGATCCAGGCGGGAATACGCAGTATTTT. It is translated as CSARDPGGNTQYF. V gene TRBV20-1 combines with J gene TRBJ2-3; D is possibly TRBD2 (6 bases). Trimming removed 0 bases at V and 7 bases at J, with 11 bases between. The CDR3 length is 13 residues. In germline, CDR1 is DFQATT, CDR2 SNEGSKA (reference sequence).

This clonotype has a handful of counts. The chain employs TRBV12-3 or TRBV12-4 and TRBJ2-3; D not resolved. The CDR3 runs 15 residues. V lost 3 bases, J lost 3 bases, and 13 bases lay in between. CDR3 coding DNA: TGTGCCAGCAGTTTGGTTTGGAAAGGTACAGATACGCAGTATTTT. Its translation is CASSLVWKGTDTQYF.

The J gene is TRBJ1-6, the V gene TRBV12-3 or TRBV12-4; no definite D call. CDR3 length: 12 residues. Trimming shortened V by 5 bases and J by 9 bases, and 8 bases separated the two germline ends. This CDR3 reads CASSLTSSPLHF. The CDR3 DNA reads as TGTGCCAGCAGTCTGACAAGTTCACCCCTCCACTTT.

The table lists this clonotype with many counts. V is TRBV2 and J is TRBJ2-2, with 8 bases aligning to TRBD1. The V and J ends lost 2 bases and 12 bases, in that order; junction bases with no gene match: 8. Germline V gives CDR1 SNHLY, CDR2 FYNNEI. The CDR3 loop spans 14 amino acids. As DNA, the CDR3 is TGTGCCAGCAGTGAACGACAGGGGATCGCGAAGCTGTTTTTT. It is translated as CASSERQGIAKLFF.

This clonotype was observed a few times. CDR3 coding DNA: TGTGCCAGCAACAACAGGGAGAATGAGCAGTTCTTC. Its translation is CASNNRENEQFF. V usage is TRBV28 and J usage is TRBJ2-1, with D perhaps TRBD1 (6 bases). The CDR3 is 12 residues long. The germline V gene encodes CDR1 MDHEN and CDR2 SYDVKM. V was clipped by 7 bases and J by 7 bases, with 11 bases between them.

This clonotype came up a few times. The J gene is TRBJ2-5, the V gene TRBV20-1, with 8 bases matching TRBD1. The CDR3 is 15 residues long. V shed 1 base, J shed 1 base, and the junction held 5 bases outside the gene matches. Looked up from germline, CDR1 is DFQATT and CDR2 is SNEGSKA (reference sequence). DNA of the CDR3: TGCAGTGCTAGAGTACCCACAGGGGGCCAAGAGACCCAGTACTTC. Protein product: CSARVPTGGQETQYF.

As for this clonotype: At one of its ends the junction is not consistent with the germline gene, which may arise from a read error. This CDR3 is CASSLRGARKVF. DNA for the CDR3: TGTGCCAGCAGTTTAAGGGGGGCACGGAAAGTCTTT. V usage is TRBV28 and J usage is TRBJ1-1; D is perhaps TRBD1 (6 bases). Germline CDR1 is MDHEN and CDR2 is SYDVKM. The CDR3 covers 12 residues.

The CDR3 here is CASSGPPGGLSTDTQYF. CDR3 in DNA: TGCGCCAGCAGCGGGCCCCCGGGGGGGCTAAGCACAGATACGCAGTATTTT. The chain is built from TRBV5-1 and TRBJ2-3; TRBD2 matches at 8 bases. Per the germline V gene, CDR1 is SGHRS and CDR2 is YFSETQ. The CDR3 has 17 residues. V lost 4 bases to trimming and J lost 0 bases; unmatched junction nucleotides: 10.

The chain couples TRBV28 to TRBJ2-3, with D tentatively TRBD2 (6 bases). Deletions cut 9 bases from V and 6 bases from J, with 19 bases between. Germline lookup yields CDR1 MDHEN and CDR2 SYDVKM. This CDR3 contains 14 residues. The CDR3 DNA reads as TGTGCCAGTTCGACTAGAGGAGAATCGGATACGCAGTATTTT. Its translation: CASSTRGESDTQYF.

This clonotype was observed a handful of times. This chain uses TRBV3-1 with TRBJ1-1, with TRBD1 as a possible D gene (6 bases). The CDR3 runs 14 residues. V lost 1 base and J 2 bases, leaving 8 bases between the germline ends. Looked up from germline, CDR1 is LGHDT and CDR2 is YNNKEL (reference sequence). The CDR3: CASSQAGANTEAFF. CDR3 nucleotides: TGTGCCAGCAGCCAAGCAGGGGCAAACACTGAAGCTTTCTTT.

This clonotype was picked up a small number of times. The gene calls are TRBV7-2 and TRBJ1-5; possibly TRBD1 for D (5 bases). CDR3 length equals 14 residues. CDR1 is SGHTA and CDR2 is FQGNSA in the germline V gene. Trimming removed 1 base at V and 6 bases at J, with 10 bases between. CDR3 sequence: CASSLGGRGQPQHF. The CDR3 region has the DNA TGTGCCAGCAGCTTAGGGGGGAGAGGTCAGCCCCAGCATTTT.

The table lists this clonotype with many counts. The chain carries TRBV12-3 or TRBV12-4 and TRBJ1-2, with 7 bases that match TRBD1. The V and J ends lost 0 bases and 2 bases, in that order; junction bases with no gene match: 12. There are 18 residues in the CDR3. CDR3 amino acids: CASSLAGVGGAENYGYTF. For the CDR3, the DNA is TGTGCCAGCAGTTTAGCTGGGGTAGGGGGCGCAGAAAACTATGGCTACACCTTC.

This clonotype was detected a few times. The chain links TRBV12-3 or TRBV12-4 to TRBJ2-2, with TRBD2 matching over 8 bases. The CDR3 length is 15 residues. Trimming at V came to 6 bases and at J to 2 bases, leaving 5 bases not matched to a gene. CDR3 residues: CASSTSGVNTGELFF. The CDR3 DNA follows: TGTGCCAGCAGCACTAGCGGAGTTAACACCGGGGAGCTGTTTTTT.

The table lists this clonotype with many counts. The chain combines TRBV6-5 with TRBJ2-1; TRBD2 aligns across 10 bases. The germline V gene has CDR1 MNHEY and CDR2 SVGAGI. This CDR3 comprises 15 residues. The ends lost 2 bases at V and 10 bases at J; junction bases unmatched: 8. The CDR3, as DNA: TGTGCCAGCAGTTACCTAGCGGGAGCCCTGAACGAGCAGTTCTTC. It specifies CASSYLAGALNEQFF.

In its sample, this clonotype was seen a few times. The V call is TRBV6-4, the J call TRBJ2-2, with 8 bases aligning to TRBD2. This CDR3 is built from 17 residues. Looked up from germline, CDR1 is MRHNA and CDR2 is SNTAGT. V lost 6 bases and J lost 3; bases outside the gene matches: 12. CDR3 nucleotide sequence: TGTGCCAGCAGCCCCGCGGGGGGCAGGCATGACACCGGGGAGCTGTTTTTT. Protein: CASSPAGGRHDTGELFF.

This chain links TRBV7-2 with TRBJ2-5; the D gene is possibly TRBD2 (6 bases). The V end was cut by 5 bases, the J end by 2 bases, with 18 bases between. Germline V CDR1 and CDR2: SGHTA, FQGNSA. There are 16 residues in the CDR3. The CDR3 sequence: CASSPLYGGGQETQYF. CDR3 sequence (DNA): TGTGCCAGCAGCCCACTATACGGGGGTGGGCAAGAGACCCAGTACTTC.

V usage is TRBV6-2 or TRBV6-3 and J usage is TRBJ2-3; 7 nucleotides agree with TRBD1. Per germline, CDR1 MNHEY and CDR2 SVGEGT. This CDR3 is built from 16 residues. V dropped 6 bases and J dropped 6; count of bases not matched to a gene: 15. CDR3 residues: CASSYPNPTGDDTQYF. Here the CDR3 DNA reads TGTGCCAGCAGCTACCCCAACCCTACAGGGGACGATACGCAGTATTTT.

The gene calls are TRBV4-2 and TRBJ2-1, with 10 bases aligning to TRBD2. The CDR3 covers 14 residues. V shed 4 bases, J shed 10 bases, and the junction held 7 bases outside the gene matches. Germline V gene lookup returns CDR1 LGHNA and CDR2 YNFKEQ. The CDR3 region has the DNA TGTGCCAGCAGCCCCGGGACTAGCGCGGAAGAGCAGTTCTTC. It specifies CASSPGTSAEEQFF.

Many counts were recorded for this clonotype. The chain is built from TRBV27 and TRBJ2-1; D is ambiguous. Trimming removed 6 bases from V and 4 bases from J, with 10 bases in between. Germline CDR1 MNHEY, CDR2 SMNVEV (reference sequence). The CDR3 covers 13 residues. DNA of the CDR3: TGTGCCAGCAGCTTAAACAGTTACAATGAGCAGTTCTTC. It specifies CASSLNSYNEQFF.